The source of this TCR beta chain is a study of blood T cell repertoires in COVID-19. The assay was immunoSEQ multiplex PCR, and TCRdb's table has in-frame clones only and misses some. Among 150,000 to 200,000 clones listed, around 90% were seen once. Germline V lookup: CDR1 LNHDA, CDR2 SQIVND (reference sequence). Trimming shortened V by 2 bases and J by 0 bases, and 7 bases separated the two germline ends. The CDR3 has 14 residues. The sequence came from a man aged 55 to 70 with acute or convalescent COVID-19. The rearrangement joins TRBV19 to TRBJ1-2, with unresolved D. Sequencing was carried out using peripheral blood. CDR3: CASSISQANYGYTF. In DNA, the CDR3 is TGTGCCAGTAGTATATCGCAGGCTAACTATGGCTACACCTTC. Based on the CDR3 plus reference TRBV19 and TRBJ1-2, the full variable domain is DGGITQSPKYLFRKEGQNVTLSCEQNLNHDAMYWYRQDPGQGLRLIYYSQIVNDFQKGDIAEGYSVSREKKESFPLTVTSAQKNPTAFYLCASSISQANYGYTFGSGTRLTVV.